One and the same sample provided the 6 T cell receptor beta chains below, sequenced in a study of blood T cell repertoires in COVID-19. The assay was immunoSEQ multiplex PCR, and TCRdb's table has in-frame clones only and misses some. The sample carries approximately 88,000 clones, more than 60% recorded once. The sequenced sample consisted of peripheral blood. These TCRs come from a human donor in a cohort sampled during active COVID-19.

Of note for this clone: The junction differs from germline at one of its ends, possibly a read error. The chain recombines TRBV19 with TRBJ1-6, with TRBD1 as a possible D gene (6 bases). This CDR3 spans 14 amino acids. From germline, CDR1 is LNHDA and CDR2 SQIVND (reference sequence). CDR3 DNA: TGTGCCAGTAGTCATGGACAGACACTTTCAACCCTCCACTTT. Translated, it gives CASSHGQTLSTLHF.

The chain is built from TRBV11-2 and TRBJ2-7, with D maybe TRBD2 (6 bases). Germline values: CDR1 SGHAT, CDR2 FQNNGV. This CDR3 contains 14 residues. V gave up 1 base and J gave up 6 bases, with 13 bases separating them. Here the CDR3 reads CASSLVGDGGEQYF. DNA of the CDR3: TGTGCCAGCAGCTTAGTTGGGGACGGGGGCGAGCAGTACTTC.

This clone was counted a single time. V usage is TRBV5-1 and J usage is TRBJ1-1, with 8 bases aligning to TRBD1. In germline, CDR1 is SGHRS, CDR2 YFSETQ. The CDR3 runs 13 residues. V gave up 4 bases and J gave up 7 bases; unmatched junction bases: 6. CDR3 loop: CASSTTGTGEAFF. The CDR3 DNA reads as TGCGCCAGCAGCACGACCGGGACAGGTGAAGCTTTCTTT. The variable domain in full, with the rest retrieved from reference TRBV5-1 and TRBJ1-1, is KAGVTQTPRYLIKTRGQQVTLSCSPISGHRSVSWYQQTPGQGLQFLFEYFSETQRNKGNFPGRFSGRQFSNSRSEMNVSTLELGDSALYLCASSTTGTGEAFFGQGTRLTVV.

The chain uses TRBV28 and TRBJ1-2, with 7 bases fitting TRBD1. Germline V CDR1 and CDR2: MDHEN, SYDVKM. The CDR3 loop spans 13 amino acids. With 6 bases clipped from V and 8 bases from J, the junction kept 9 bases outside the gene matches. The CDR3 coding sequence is TGTGCCAGCAGCCCTGGGGACAGCGAGGGCTACACCTTC. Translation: CASSPGDSEGYTF.

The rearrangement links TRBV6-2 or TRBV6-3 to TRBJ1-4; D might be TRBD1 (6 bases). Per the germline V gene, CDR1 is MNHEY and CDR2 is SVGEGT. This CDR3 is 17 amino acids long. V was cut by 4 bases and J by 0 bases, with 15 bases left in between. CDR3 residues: CASSWPGHLPTNEKLFF. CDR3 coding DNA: TGTGCCAGCAGTTGGCCGGGACACCTACCAACTAATGAAAAACTGTTTTTT.

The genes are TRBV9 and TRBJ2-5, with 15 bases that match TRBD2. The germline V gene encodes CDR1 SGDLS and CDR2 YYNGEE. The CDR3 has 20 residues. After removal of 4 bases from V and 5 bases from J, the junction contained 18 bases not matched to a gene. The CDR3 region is CASSHPQDPGLAGGGETQYF. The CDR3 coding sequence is TGTGCCAGCAGCCATCCCCAAGACCCGGGACTAGCGGGAGGTGGGGAGACCCAGTACTTC. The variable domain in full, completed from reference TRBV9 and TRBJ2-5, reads DSGVTQTPKHLITATGQRVTLRCSPRSGDLSVYWYQQSLDQGLQFLIQYYNGEERAKGNILERFSAQQFPDLHSELNLSSLELGDSALYFCASSHPQDPGLAGGGETQYFGPGTRLLVL.